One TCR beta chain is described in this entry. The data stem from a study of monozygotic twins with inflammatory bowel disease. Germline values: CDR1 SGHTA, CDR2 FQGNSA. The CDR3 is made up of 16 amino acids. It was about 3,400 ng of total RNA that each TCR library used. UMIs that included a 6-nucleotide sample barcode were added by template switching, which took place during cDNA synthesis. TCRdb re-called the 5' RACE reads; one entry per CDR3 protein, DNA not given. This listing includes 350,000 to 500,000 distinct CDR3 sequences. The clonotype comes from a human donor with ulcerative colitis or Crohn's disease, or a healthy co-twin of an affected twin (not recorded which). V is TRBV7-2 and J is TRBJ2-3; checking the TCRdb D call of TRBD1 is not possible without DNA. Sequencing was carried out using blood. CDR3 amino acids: CASSRASGGPGDTQYF.